Reported below is one T cell receptor (beta chain). The sample comes from a study of cytomegalovirus exposure and HLA in healthy donors. This PCR relied on a set of 60 Vbeta primers and 13 Jbeta primers. Sequenced by immunoSEQ multiplex PCR; TCRdb stores in-frame clones only, minus some. The data hold a few hundred thousand clones, with around 81% observed a single time. Germline values: CDR1 SQVTM, CDR2 ANQGSEA. The V and J ends lost 5 bases and 4 bases, in that order; junction bases with no gene match: 11. This CDR3 is 16 amino acids long. The TCR sequence derives from a woman aged 55-69 years in good health and CMV-seropositive. The chain is built from TRBV29-1 and TRBJ2-1; 10 nucleotides line up with TRBD1. Specimen: PBMCs. CDR3 nucleotides: TGCAGCGTTCCCGACGCCGGGACAGGGGTTTACAATGAGCAGTTCTTC. Amino acid sequence: CSVPDAGTGVYNEQFF.